The 5 T cell receptor beta chains given below trace back to one sample, sequenced in a study of T cells in women clearing cervical HPV infection. The repertoire was sequenced with immunoSEQ multiplex PCR; TCRdb's copy has only in-frame clones and lacks some. This specimen shows around 15,000 clones; the ten leading clones hold roughly a tenth. The sample was blood buffy coat. These receptors all come from a woman aged 18 to 75 with a cervical HPV16 infection that either progressed to CIN3+ or cleared (not recorded which).

With regard to this clone: The read gets to within 3 residues of the CDR3 end, and the germline J gene fills in the rest. V gene TRBV5-8 combines with J gene TRBJ2-1; 7 bases are shared with TRBD1. V shed 2 bases and J 1 base; nucleotides not matched to a gene: 3. The CDR3 loop spans 15 amino acids. CDR1 is SGHTS and CDR2 is YDEGEE in the germline V gene. CDR3 DNA, as far as it was read: TGTGCCAGCAGCTTAGTACAGGGGTCCTACAATGAG. This translates into CASSLVQGSYNE. The full CDR3 protein is CASSLVQGSYNEQFF.

Of note for this clone: Read sequence stops 3 residues before the CDR3 end, and the germline J gene provides the missing end. The chain uses TRBV29-1 and TRBJ2-3, with no clear D. From germline, CDR1 is SQVTM and CDR2 ANQGSEA. Trimming took 4 bases from V and 3 from J, leaving 11 bases between them. The CDR3 extends over 13 amino acids. This CDR3 reads CSVVAGGTDTQYF. Incomplete CDR3 DNA: TGCAGCGTTGTAGCTGGTGGGACAGATACG.

As regards this clone: The junction departs from the called germline gene at one end, perhaps through a read error. The CDR3 end falls 3 residues outside the read, so it is completed with the germline J gene. V is TRBV14 and J is TRBJ1-4; a possible D gene is TRBD1 (5 bases). Germline V gene lookup returns CDR1 SGHDN and CDR2 FVKESK. This CDR3 contains 15 residues. CDR3 DNA, as far as it was read: TGTGCCAGCAGTCAAGAATGGGGGGCTAATGAAAAA. This translates into CASSQEWGANEK. The whole CDR3 is CASSQEWGANEKLFF.

On this clone: The junction departs from germline at one end; a sequencing error may be responsible. Sequencing ends 3 residues short of the CDR3 end; the germline J gene provides the rest. V usage is TRBV18 and J usage is TRBJ1-2; D gene uncertain. Germline assignment: CDR1 KGHSH and CDR2 LQKENI. CDR3 size: 13 residues. CDR3 sequence: CASSTEAGYDYTF. Incomplete CDR3 DNA: TGTGCCAGCTCAACTGAGGCAGGCTATGAC.

As for this clone: Sequencing ends 3 residues short of the CDR3 end; the germline J gene provides the rest. The J gene is TRBJ2-3, the V gene TRBV19, with D possibly being TRBD2 (6 bases). The CDR3 extends over 14 amino acids. Germline V gene lookup returns CDR1 LNHDA and CDR2 SQIVND (reference sequence). The V and J ends lost 7 bases and 0 bases respectively, with 11 bases between them. CDR3 amino acids: CASISGLSTDTQYF. Incomplete CDR3 DNA: TGTGCCAGTATCAGCGGGTTAAGCACAGATACG.